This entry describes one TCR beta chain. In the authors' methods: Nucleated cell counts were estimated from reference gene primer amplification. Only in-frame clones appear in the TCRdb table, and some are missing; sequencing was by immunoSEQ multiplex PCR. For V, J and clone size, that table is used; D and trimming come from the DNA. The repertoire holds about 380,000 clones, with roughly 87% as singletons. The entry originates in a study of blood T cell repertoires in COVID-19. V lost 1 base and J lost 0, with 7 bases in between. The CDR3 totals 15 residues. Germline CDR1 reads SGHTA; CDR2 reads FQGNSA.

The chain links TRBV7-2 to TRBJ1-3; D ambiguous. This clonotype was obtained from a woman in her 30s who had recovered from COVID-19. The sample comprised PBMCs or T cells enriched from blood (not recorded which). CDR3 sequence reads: CASSLVASSGNTIYF. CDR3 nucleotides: TGTGCCAGCAGCTTAGTTGCCAGCTCTGGAAACACCATATATTTT.